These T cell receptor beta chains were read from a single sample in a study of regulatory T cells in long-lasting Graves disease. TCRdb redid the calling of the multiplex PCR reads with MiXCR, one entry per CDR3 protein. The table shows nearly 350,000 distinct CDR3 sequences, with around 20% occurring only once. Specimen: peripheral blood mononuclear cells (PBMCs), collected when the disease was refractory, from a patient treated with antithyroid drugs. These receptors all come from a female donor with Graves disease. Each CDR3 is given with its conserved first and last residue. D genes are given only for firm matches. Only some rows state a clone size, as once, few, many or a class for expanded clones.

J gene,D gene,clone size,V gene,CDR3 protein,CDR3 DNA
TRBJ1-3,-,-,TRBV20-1,CSASAGNTIYF,TGCAGTGCTAGTGCTGGAAACACCATATATTTT
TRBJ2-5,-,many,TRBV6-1,CASSEAGRAETQYF,TGTGCCAGCAGTGAAGCGGGTAGGGCAGAGACCCAGTACTTC
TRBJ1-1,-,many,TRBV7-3,CASSLIPVAVKSTEAFF,TGTGCCAGCAGCTTAATACCGGTTGCGGTTAAGAGCACTGAAGCTTTCTTT
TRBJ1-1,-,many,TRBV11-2,CASSLITGIPEAFF,TGTGCCAGCAGCCTCATTACAGGGATACCTGAAGCTTTCTTT
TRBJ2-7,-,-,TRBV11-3,CASSDDTTPYEQYF,TGTGCCAGCAGCGACGACACTACCCCTTACGAGCAGTACTTC
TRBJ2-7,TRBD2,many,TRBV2,CASREVLAGVYEQYF,TGTGCCAGCAGGGAGGTGCTAGCGGGAGTCTACGAGCAGTACTTC
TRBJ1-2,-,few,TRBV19,CASSIVGGYTF,TGTGCCAGTAGTATAGTGGGAGGCTACACCTTC
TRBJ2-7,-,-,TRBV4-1,CASSQAGFSYEQYF,TGCGCCAGCAGCCAAGCAGGGTTCTCCTACGAGCAGTACTTC
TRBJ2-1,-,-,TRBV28,CASSSPAGTTGFF,TGTGCCAGCAGTTCCCCTGCGGGCACTACCGGGTTCTTC
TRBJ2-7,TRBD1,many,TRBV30,CASTRQGRRYEQYF,TGTGCCTCCACCCGACAGGGAAGAAGGTACGAGCAGTACTTC
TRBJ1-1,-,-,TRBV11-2,CASSLGLVSRRGSTEAFF,TGTGCCAGCAGCTTAGGATTAGTTAGCCGGAGGGGCAGCACTGAAGCTTTCTTT
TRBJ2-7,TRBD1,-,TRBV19,CASSIRDRPNYEQYF,TGTGCCAGTAGTATCCGGGACAGGCCTAACTACGAGCAGTACTTC
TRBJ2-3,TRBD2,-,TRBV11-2,CASSLGGTSGRYMDTQYF,TGTGCCAGCAGCTTAGGAGGGACTAGCGGGAGATATATGGATACGCAGTATTTT
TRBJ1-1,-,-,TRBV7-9,CASSSGRSGAFF,TGTGCCAGCAGCTCCGGACGATCGGGGGCTTTCTTT
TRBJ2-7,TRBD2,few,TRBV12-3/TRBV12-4,CASREAGGPVDEQYF,TGTGCCAGCAGGGAAGCGGGAGGGCCTGTGGACGAGCAGTACTTC
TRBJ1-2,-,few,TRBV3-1,CASSQNSHNYGYTF,TGTGCCAGCAGCCAAAACAGTCATAACTATGGCTACACCTTC
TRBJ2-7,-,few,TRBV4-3,CASSQDRVGTYEQYF,TGCGCCAGCAGCCAAGACAGGGTCGGAACCTACGAGCAGTACTTC
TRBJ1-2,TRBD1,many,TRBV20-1,CSARGTGANYGYTF,TGCAGTGCTAGGGGGACAGGGGCTAACTATGGCTACACCTTC
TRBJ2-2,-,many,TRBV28,CASSTSTGELFF,TGTGCCAGCAGCACGAGCACCGGGGAGCTGTTTTTT
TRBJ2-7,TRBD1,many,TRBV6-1,CASSRDRDYEQYF,TGTGCCAGCAGTCGGGACAGGGACTACGAGCAGTACTTC
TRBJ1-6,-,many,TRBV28,CASSLSLNLPLHF,TGTGCCAGCAGTTTAAGTCTAAATCTCCCCCTCCACTTT
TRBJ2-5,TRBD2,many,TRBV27,CASSLAGGPKTQYF,TGTGCCAGCAGTTTGGCGGGAGGGCCGAAGACCCAGTACTTC
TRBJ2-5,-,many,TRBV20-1,CSARDPTRRGETQYF,TGCAGTGCTAGAGATCCCACCAGGAGGGGAGAGACCCAGTACTTC
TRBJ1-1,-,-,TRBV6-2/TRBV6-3,CASRTTVNTEAFF,TGTGCCAGCAGGACGACGGTGAACACTGAAGCTTTCTTT
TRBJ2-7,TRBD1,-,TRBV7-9,CASSSPGTGFEQYF,TGTGCCAGCAGCTCACCCGGGACAGGGTTCGAGCAGTACTTC
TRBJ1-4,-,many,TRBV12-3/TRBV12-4,CASSLLAGLGEKLFF,TGTGCCAGCAGTTTACTGGCAGGGTTGGGAGAAAAACTGTTTTTT
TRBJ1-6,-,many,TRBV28,CASSAWTAPNSPLHF,TGTGCCAGCAGTGCGTGGACAGCTCCCAATTCACCCCTCCACTTT
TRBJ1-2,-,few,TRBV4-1,CASSQVGIYKGYTF,TGCGCCAGCAGCCAAGTCGGGATTTACAAGGGCTACACCTTC
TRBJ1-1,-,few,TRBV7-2,CASRSPTGTEAFF,TGTGCCAGCAGATCCCCAACAGGAACTGAAGCTTTCTTT
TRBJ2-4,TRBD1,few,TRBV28,CASSLPAPRGRGIQYF,TGTGCCAGCAGTTTACCCGCCCCCAGGGGGCGTGGCATTCAGTACTTC
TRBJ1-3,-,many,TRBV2,CASTRLPGGNTIYF,TGTGCCAGCACTAGACTCCCGGGCGGAAACACCATATATTTT
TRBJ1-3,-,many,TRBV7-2,CASSPSGTGNTIYF,TGTGCCAGCAGCCCCTCGGGGACTGGAAACACCATATATTTT
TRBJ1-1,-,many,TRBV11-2,CASTGGVTDTEAFF,TGTGCCAGCACCGGGGGAGTTACTGACACTGAAGCTTTCTTT
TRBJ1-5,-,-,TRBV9,CASSVGGGAGNQPQHF,TGTGCCAGCAGCGTAGGGGGAGGGGCTGGCAATCAGCCCCAGCATTTT
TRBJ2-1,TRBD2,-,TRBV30,CAWSRWREVGNEQFF,TGTGCCTGGAGTAGGTGGCGGGAGGTCGGCAATGAGCAGTTCTTC
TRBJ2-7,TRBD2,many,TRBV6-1,CASHGLATHEQYF,TGTGCCAGTCACGGACTAGCTACACACGAGCAGTACTTC